A single sample gave rise to the 20 T cell receptor beta chains below, sequenced in a study of breast tumors, draining lymph nodes, adjacent tissues. One entry per CDR3 protein, called by TCRdb with MiXCR from the multiplex PCR reads. Seen here are some 53,000 distinct CDR3 sequences, under 55% observed once, and the top ten hold 10%. The material sequenced was breast tumor tissue. These receptors were obtained from a female donor with breast cancer. Some clones in this sample may be carry-over from other donors' samples.

This clonotype turned up a few times. A read error may explain this, as a much larger clone is one base away. The chain links TRBV20-1 to TRBJ2-7; perhaps TRBD2 as D (6 bases). The CDR3 consists of 16 residues. Per the germline V gene, CDR1 is DFQATT and CDR2 is SNEGSKA (reference sequence). Trimming shortened V by 6 bases and J by 3 bases, and 24 bases separated the two germline ends. CDR3 loop: CSAPGDRPSAFYEQYF. The CDR3, as DNA: TGCAGTGCCCCCGGGGATCGTCCTAGCGCGTTCTACGAGCAGTACTTC.

There are many counts of this clonotype. The J gene is TRBJ2-1, the V gene TRBV29-1, with D unresolved. The germline V and J ends were trimmed by 4 bases and 10 bases, with 11 bases remaining between them. The CDR3 contains 11 residues. Germline-derived CDR1 and CDR2 are SQVTM and ANQGSEA. CDR3: CSVVLGREQFF. DNA for the CDR3: TGCAGCGTTGTTTTAGGGCGGGAGCAGTTCTTC.

The CDR3 sequence: CASSSRSGTSGRATDTQYF. In DNA form, the CDR3 reads TGTGCCAGCAGTTCCCGTTCCGGGACTAGCGGGAGGGCCACAGATACGCAGTATTTT. The chain carries TRBV28 and TRBJ2-3; TRBD2 matches 16 bases. The J segment lost 2 bases and the V segment lost 4 bases, leaving 9 bases of the junction unmatched. CDR1 is MDHEN and CDR2 is SYDVKM in the germline V gene. The CDR3 is 19 amino acids.

A word on this clonotype: The junction departs from the called germline gene at one end, perhaps through a read error. The rearrangement joins TRBV24-1 to TRBJ2-1; the D gene is possibly TRBD1 (6 bases). Germline V gene data show CDR1 as KGHDR and CDR2 as SFDVKD. The CDR3 consists of 12 residues. CDR3: CATSRGYNEQLF. The DNA of the CDR3 is TGTGCCACCAGCAGGGGTTACAATGAACAGCTCTTC.

This clonotype was counted ten times or more. J is TRBJ2-7 and V is TRBV20-1, with TRBD2 identical over 7 bases. The V gene end was trimmed by 0 bases and the J gene end by 6 bases; junction bases not matched to a gene: 8. Per the germline V gene, CDR1 is DFQATT and CDR2 is SNEGSKA (reference sequence). CDR3 length equals 14 residues. The DNA for the CDR3 is TGCAGTGCTAGAGATTTTGCGGGAGCAGGCGAGCAGTACTTC. The encoded protein is CSARDFAGAGEQYF.

Concerning this clonotype itself: Germline and junction disagree at one end, which may indicate a read error. The chain couples TRBV7-2 to TRBJ2-1, with D possibly TRBD2 on 5 matching bases. The CDR3 runs to 15 residues. Germline V gene data show CDR1 as SGHTA and CDR2 as FQGNSA. Here the CDR3 reads CASVSGPSSYNEQSF. The DNA for the CDR3 is TGTGCCAGCGTCTCCGGCCCTAGCTCCTACAATGAGCAGTCCTTC.

This clonotype was recorded at least ten times. The junction departs from the called germline gene at one end, perhaps through a read error. This chain connects TRBV19 to TRBJ1-5, with TRBD1 identical over 9 bases. The CDR3 extends over 15 amino acids. The germline V gene has CDR1 LNHDA and CDR2 SQIVND (reference sequence). This chain's CDR3 is CASTWGQGLSQPQHF. CDR3 nucleotide sequence: TGTGCGAGTACGTGGGGACAGGGATTGAGTCAGCCCCAGCATTTT. Variable domain in full (rest from reference TRBV19 and TRBJ1-5): DGGITQSPKYLFRKEGQNVTLSCEQNLNHDAMYWYRQDPGQGLRLIYYSQIVNDFQKGDIAEGYSVSREKKESFPLTVTSAQKNPTAFYLCASTWGQGLSQPQHFGDGTRLSIL.

This clonotype has ten or more counts. This chain links TRBV19 with TRBJ2-1, with 11 nucleotides matching TRBD2. Unmatched junction bases numbered 0, after V lost 6 bases and J lost 2 bases. Germline assignment: CDR1 LNHDA and CDR2 SQIVND (reference sequence). The CDR3 loop spans 14 amino acids. The CDR3 loop is CASRTSGTYNEQFF. CDR3 nucleotides: TGTGCCAGTAGGACTAGCGGGACCTACAATGAGCAGTTCTTC.

As concerns this clonotype: Because the CDR3's place on the DNA is in doubt, the DNA is left out and the CDR3 is given as listed by TCRdb. V usage is TRBV20-1 and J usage is TRBJ1-6. The germline CDR1 and CDR2 sequences are DFQATT and SNEGSKA (reference sequence). With termini counted, the CDR3 has 20 amino acids. The CDR3 here is CSFYICSASRPSTPNSPLHF.

Regarding this clonotype: A read error may explain this, as a much larger clone is one base away. The chain recombines TRBV27 with TRBJ1-2; D is unresolved. There are 14 residues in the CDR3. CDR1 is MNHEY and CDR2 is SMNVEV in the germline V gene (reference sequence). This CDR3 is CASSLKPGAYVYTF. The CDR3 bases are TGTGCCAGCAGTTTAAAGCCGGGCGCCTATGTCTACACCTTC.

This clonotype was counted many times. The chain uses TRBV7-3 and TRBJ2-1; perhaps D is TRBD1 or TRBD2 (5 bases each). Germline assignment: CDR1 SGHTA and CDR2 FQGTGA. The CDR3 spans 14 residues. Trimming stripped 5 bases from V and 3 bases from J, with 11 bases between. The DNA for the CDR3 is TGTGCCAGCAGCCCGGGACGAAACTACAATGAGCAGTTCTTC. Its protein product is CASSPGRNYNEQFF.

The V and J genes are TRBV7-8 and TRBJ2-4, with 7 bases aligning to TRBD1. Trimming took 5 bases from V and 4 from J; bases not matched to a gene: 5. CDR3 size: 14 residues. Germline V gene sequence: CDR1 SGHVS, CDR2 FQNEAQ. The CDR3 DNA follows: TGTGCCAGCAGCCAGGGGACAGTTAAAAACATTCAGTACTTC. Translation gives CASSQGTVKNIQYF.

This clonotype occurred many times. The chain couples TRBV7-6 to TRBJ2-3, with D possibly called TRBD1 or TRBD2 (6 bases each). Looked up from germline, CDR1 is SGHVS and CDR2 is FNYEAQ. The CDR3 has 15 residues. V was trimmed by 0 bases and J by 5 bases, leaving 12 bases between them. CDR3 coding DNA: TGTGCCAGCAGCTTAGCGTCCGGGGGCGGAGATACGCAGTATTTT. Translated, it gives CASSLASGGGDTQYF.

This clonotype was detected ten times or more. The chain combines TRBV7-9 with TRBJ2-1; 8 bases line up with TRBD2. CDR3 length equals 16 residues. After removal of 5 bases from V and 5 bases from J, the junction contained 11 bases not matched to a gene. CDR1 and CDR2 from the germline V gene are SEHNR and FQNEAQ (reference sequence). DNA of the CDR3: TGTGCCAGCAGCCTCGGAGGGAGCGGGAGAGACAATGAGCAGTTCTTC. Translated, it gives CASSLGGSGRDNEQFF.

The chain couples TRBV19 to TRBJ1-1; 7 positions match TRBD1. This CDR3 region has 16 residues. Germline CDR1 is LNHDA and CDR2 is SQIVND (reference sequence). Trimming cost V 0 bases and J 0 bases; bases outside gene matches: 4. In DNA, the CDR3 is TGTGCCAGTAGTATAGAAAGGACAGGAATGAACACTGAAGCTTTCTTT. As protein: CASSIERTGMNTEAFF.

As concerns this clonotype: One junction end disagrees with the germline gene, perhaps due to a read error. The chain is built from TRBV3-1 and TRBJ2-2; D is perhaps TRBD2 (6 bases). The CDR3 loop spans 14 amino acids. CDR1 and CDR2 (germline): LGHDT, YNNKEL (reference sequence). The DNA for the CDR3 is TGCGCCAGCAGCGCGACTAGGACCACCGGGGAGCTGTTTTTT. This codes for CASSATRTTGELFF.

This clonotype was seen at least ten times. The V and J genes are TRBV20-1 and TRBJ2-7, with TRBD2 matching over 8 bases. This CDR3 is 12 amino acids long. V lost 7 bases and J lost 4; bases outside the gene matches: 6. Germline V lookup: CDR1 DFQATT, CDR2 SNEGSKA (reference sequence). The CDR3 bases are TGCAGTGGGAGTAGCGGGAAATACGAGCAGTACTTC. Translated: CSGSSGKYEQYF.

This clonotype was seen ten or more times. The V call is TRBV14, the J call TRBJ2-3, with 8 positions matching TRBD2. The CDR3 is 16 amino acids. Germline loops: CDR1 SGHDN, CDR2 FVKESK. V was pared by 3 bases and J by 0 bases, with 5 bases of the junction left unmatched. The CDR3 reads CASSQLAGPSTDTQYF. The CDR3 coding sequence is TGTGCCAGCAGCCAGTTAGCGGGACCTAGCACAGATACGCAGTATTTT.

The rearrangement uses TRBV9 and TRBJ2-3; 11 nucleotides agree with TRBD2. V lost 8 bases and J lost 3; bases outside the gene matches: 5. This CDR3 spans 14 amino acids. The germline gives CDR1 SGDLS, CDR2 YYNGEE. In DNA form, the CDR3 reads TGTGCCAGTGGGACTAGCGGTTTAACAGATACGCAGTATTTT. It specifies CASGTSGLTDTQYF.

The genes are TRBV5-6 and TRBJ2-2; D uncertain. There are 16 residues in the CDR3. V gave up 0 bases and J gave up 0 bases, with 9 bases separating them. Germline-derived CDR1 and CDR2 are SGHDT and YYEEEE. CDR3 sequence (DNA): TGTGCCAGCAGCTTGGTTCGGTTAGCGAACACCGGGGAGCTGTTTTTT. Amino acid sequence: CASSLVRLANTGELFF.